These 16 T cell receptor beta chains were all obtained from the same sample, sequenced in a study of blood T cell repertoires in COVID-19. Sequencing used immunoSEQ multiplex PCR; TCRdb keeps in-frame clones, though not all of them. The sample lists 100,000 to 150,000 clones; 88% were seen once. Sequencing was performed on peripheral blood. All receptors come from a human donor in a cohort sampled during active COVID-19.

The chain joins TRBV5-1 to TRBJ2-5; D may be TRBD1 (5 bases). The V and J ends lost 4 bases and 2 bases respectively, with 12 bases between them. The CDR3 consists of 14 residues. CDR1 is SGHRS, CDR2 YFSETQ, per germline. In nucleotides, the CDR3 is TGCGCCAGCAGCCCTCCAGGGATGCAAGAGACCCAGTACTTC. Amino acids: CASSPPGMQETQYF.

The J gene is TRBJ1-5, the V gene TRBV20-1; TRBD1 is a possible D gene (5 bases). The ends were cut back, 3 bases at V and 1 base at J, with 16 bases in the middle. The CDR3 covers 16 residues. In germline, CDR1 is DFQATT, CDR2 SNEGSKA (reference sequence). The CDR3 nucleotides are TGCAGTGCTAGTTTCCGCGGGGGATCGAGCAATCAGCCCCAGCATTTT. It yields the protein CSASFRGGSSNQPQHF.

V usage is TRBV5-1 and J usage is TRBJ1-4; the D is unclear. Between the trimmed V and J ends, which lost 7 bases and 0 bases, there was a span of 7 bases. The CDR3 spans 13 residues. Per germline, CDR1 SGHRS and CDR2 YFSETQ. CDR3 DNA: TGCGCCAGCGGTCTAGCAACTAATGAAAAACTGTTTTTT. Amino acid sequence: CASGLATNEKLFF.

This chain joins TRBV5-1 and TRBJ2-7; TRBD1 matches at 7 bases. The CDR3 runs to 13 residues. The V gene end was trimmed by 4 bases and the J gene end by 5 bases; junction bases not matched to a gene: 6. Per germline, CDR1 SGHRS and CDR2 YFSETQ. The CDR3 region has the DNA TGCGCCAGCAGCGGACTGACAGGGAACGAGCAGTACTTC. Residues: CASSGLTGNEQYF. The full variable domain, in which reference TRBV5-1 and TRBJ2-7 provide the parts outside the CDR3, is KAGVTQTPRYLIKTRGQQVTLSCSPISGHRSVSWYQQTPGQGLQFLFEYFSETQRNKGNFPGRFSGRQFSNSRSEMNVSTLELGDSALYLCASSGLTGNEQYFGPGTRLTVT.

The rearrangement joins TRBV19 to TRBJ2-7; 10 bases fit TRBD1. Germline V gene data show CDR1 as LNHDA and CDR2 as SQIVND (reference sequence). This CDR3 has 13 residues. The V segment lost 7 bases and the J segment 5 bases; nucleotides outside the gene matches: 5. This CDR3 reads CASKGTGEHEQYF. DNA for the CDR3: TGTGCCAGTAAGGGGACAGGGGAGCACGAGCAGTACTTC.

This chain uses TRBV29-1 with TRBJ2-3; D is undetermined. The CDR3 runs 11 residues. Germline CDR1 reads SQVTM; CDR2 reads ANQGSEA. Trimming left V 3 bases short and J 6 bases short, with 7 bases between. The CDR3 DNA sequence: TGCAGCGTTGAGAACGAGGATACGCAGTATTTT. Its protein is CSVENEDTQYF.

On this clone: This specimen includes other DNA sequences encoding the same CDR3. The rearrangement joins TRBV9 to TRBJ1-3, with a tentative D call TRBD1 (5 bases). This CDR3 spans 15 amino acids. The V end was cut by 1 base, the J end by 0 bases, with 8 bases between. CDR1 SGDLS and CDR2 YYNGEE come from the germline V gene. The CDR3 coding sequence is TGTGCCAGCAGCGTACGTCAGGGCTCTGGAAACACCATATATTTT. Translated: CASSVRQGSGNTIYF.

The gene calls are TRBV19 and TRBJ2-3; TRBD2 aligns across 11 bases. Germline values: CDR1 LNHDA, CDR2 SQIVND (reference sequence). The CDR3 spans 16 residues. V lost 6 bases and J lost 5; bases outside the gene matches: 10. CDR3 nucleotides: TGTGCCAGTAGCCCAATAGCGGGGGGGTTCCAAGATACGCAGTATTTT. Amino acids: CASSPIAGGFQDTQYF.

This rearrangement joins TRBV7-9 to TRBJ1-2; 8 bases match TRBD1. The germline CDR1 and CDR2 sequences are SEHNR and FQNEAQ (reference sequence). V trimming: 5 bases; J trimming: 7 bases; junction bases outside the gene matches: 3. The CDR3 length is 12 residues. CDR3 sequence reads: CASSKGQGGYTF. The CDR3 DNA reads TGTGCCAGCAGCAAAGGACAGGGTGGCTACACCTTC.

The chain recombines TRBV6-5 with TRBJ1-5; D gene ambiguous. Germline V CDR1 and CDR2: MNHEY, SVGAGI. Trimming removed 5 bases at V and 6 bases at J, with 17 bases between. CDR3 length equals 15 residues. CDR3 protein: CASSSVVGLRQPQHF. The CDR3 DNA reads as TGTGCCAGCAGTAGCGTTGTGGGTTTACGTCAGCCCCAGCATTTT.

The J gene is TRBJ2-1, the V gene TRBV7-9; 8 nucleotides line up with TRBD2. The germline V gene has CDR1 SEHNR and CDR2 FQNEAQ (reference sequence). Unmatched junction bases numbered 10, after V lost 0 bases and J lost 9 bases. The CDR3 has 16 residues. The CDR3 sequence: CASSLARGLVLGEQFF. In DNA form, the CDR3 reads TGTGCCAGCAGCTTAGCGCGGGGACTAGTTCTTGGTGAGCAGTTCTTC.

The chain uses TRBV6-4 and TRBJ2-3; tentative D call: TRBD2 (6 bases). Trimming left V 4 bases short and J 5 bases short, with 10 bases between. In germline, CDR1 is MRHNA, CDR2 SNTAGT. CDR3 length: 13 amino acids. CDR3 region: CASSGEVGDTQYF. The CDR3 nucleotides are TGTGCCAGCAGTGGGGAGGTAGGAGATACGCAGTATTTT.

The V call is TRBV21-1, the J call TRBJ2-1; TRBD1, the table's D call, lacks a check against the DNA. TRBV21-1 is termed a pseudogene. The CDR3 runs 18 residues. The CDR3 sequence: CASSKAWLGVYSYNEQFF. CDR3 DNA sequence: TGTGCCAGCAGCAAAGCATGGTTAGGGGTTTACTCCTACAATGAGCAGTTCTTC.

The chain has TRBV19 and TRBJ2-2; 9 bases map to TRBD1. Germline V lookup: CDR1 LNHDA, CDR2 SQIVND (reference sequence). The CDR3 length is 15 residues. The V and J ends lost 8 bases and 6 bases, in that order; junction bases with no gene match: 10. The CDR3 spells CASFLGQGNPGELFF. CDR3 in DNA: TGTGCCAGTTTCTTGGGACAGGGTAATCCCGGGGAGCTGTTTTTT.

V is TRBV29-1 and J is TRBJ1-2, with no clear D. Per the germline V gene, CDR1 is SQVTM and CDR2 is ANQGSEA. The V end lost 5 bases, the J end lost 4 bases, and 11 bases lay between the germline ends. The CDR3 totals 12 residues. The CDR3 here is CSVLTVGYGYTF. The CDR3 DNA reads TGCAGCGTTTTGACTGTCGGCTATGGCTACACCTTC.

The gene calls are TRBV29-1 and TRBJ2-1; 7 positions agree with TRBD2. Germline trimming cut 5 bases from V and 7 bases from J; bases unmatched to any gene: 11. The germline V gene has CDR1 SQVTM and CDR2 ANQGSEA. The CDR3 runs to 14 residues. The CDR3 is CSVTGGDVGNEQFF. CDR3 nucleotides: TGCAGCGTTACGGGAGGTGATGTTGGGAATGAGCAGTTCTTC.